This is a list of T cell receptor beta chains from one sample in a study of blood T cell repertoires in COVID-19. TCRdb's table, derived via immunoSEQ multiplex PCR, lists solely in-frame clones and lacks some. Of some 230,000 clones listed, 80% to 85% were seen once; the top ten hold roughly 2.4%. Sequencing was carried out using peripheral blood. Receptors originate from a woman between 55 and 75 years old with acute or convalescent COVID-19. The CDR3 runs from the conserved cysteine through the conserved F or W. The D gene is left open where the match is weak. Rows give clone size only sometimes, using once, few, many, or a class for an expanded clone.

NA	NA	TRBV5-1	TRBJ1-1	TGCGCCAGCAGCTTAGACACAGGGAACACTGAAGCTTTCTTT	CASSLDTGNTEAFF
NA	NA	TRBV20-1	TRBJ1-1	TGCAGTGCTAGTGAGCTGACAGCAGAAGCTTTCTTT	CSASELTAEAFF
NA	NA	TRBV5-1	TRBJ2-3	TGCGCCAGCAGCTCCCCATTTGATACGCAGTATTTT	CASSSPFDTQYF
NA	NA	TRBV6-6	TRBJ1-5	TGTGCCAGCAGTTATCCCGAAGGGGGACAGCCCCAGCATTTT	CASSYPEGGQPQHF
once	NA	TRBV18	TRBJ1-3	TGTGCCAGCTCCCAGGACAGAGGAAACACCATATATTTT	CASSQDRGNTIYF
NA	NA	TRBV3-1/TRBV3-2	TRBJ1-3	TGTGCCAGCAGCCATCGGTCTACTGGAAACACCATATATTTT	CASSHRSTGNTIYF
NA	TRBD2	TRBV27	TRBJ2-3	TGTGCCAGCAGTGTACTAGCGGGGGGGCTGGATACGCAGTATTTT	CASSVLAGGLDTQYF
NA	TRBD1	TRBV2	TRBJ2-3	TGTGCCAGCAGCCGAGGGGGACAGGGGACAGATACGCAGTATTTT	CASSRGGQGTDTQYF
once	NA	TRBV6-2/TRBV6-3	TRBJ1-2	TGTGCCAGCAGTAAGGGGACTCGGCAAAACTATGGCTACACCTTC	CASSKGTRQNYGYTF
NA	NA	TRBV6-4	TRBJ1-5	TGTGCCAGCAGTGACTCGTTGTCCTATACCGTTTTCAGCAATCAGCCCCAGCATTTT	CASSDSLSYTVFSNQPQHF
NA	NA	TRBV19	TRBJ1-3	TGTGCCAGTGGTCTATCAGGGTCAACCGGAAACACCATATATTTT	CASGLSGSTGNTIYF
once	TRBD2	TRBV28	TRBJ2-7	TGTGCCAGCAGTTCCACTGGACTAGCGGGGGGCTACGAGCAGTACTTC	CASSSTGLAGGYEQYF
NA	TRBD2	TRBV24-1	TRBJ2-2	TGTGCCACCAGTGATGGGACTAGCGGGGACTACACCGGGGAGCTGTTTTTT	CATSDGTSGDYTGELFF
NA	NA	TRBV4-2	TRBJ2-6	TGTGCCAGCAGCCAAGATTCCCCCCGCTATGGGGCCAACGTCCTGACTTTC	CASSQDSPRYGANVLTF
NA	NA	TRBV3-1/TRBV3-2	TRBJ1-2	TGTGCCAGCAGCCAAGGAGATGGGGGGTCCACCTTC	CASSQGDGGSTF
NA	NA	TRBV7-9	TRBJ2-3	TGTGCCAGCAGCCGGACAGCAGATACGCAGTATTTT	CASSRTADTQYF
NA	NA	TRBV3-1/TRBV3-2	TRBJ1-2	TGTGCCAGCAGCCAAACCGGGACGGGAGCATATGGCTACACCTTC	CASSQTGTGAYGYTF
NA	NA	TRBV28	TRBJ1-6	TGTGCCAGCAGTTCCCCGCGAAGATTTGATAATTCACCCCTCCACTTT	CASSSPRRFDNSPLHF
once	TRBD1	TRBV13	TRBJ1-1	TGTGCCAGCAGCCCGGACAGGGACACTGAAGCTTTCTTT	CASSPDRDTEAFF
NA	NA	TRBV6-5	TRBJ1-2	TGTGCCAGCAGTTCCCCTAAGACAGGCATCTATGGCTACACCTTC	CASSSPKTGIYGYTF
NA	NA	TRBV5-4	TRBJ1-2	TGTGCCAGCAGCTTGTCGGTAGGAGAAAGCTATGGCTACACCTTC	CASSLSVGESYGYTF
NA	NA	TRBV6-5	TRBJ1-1	TGTGCCAGCAGTTACTCGACACAGGGTAAGACTGAAGCTTTCTTT	CASSYSTQGKTEAFF
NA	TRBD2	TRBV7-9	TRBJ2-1	TGTGCCAGCAGCCGACTAGCGGGGGCCAATGAGCAGTTCTTC	CASSRLAGANEQFF
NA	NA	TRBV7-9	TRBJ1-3	TGTGCCAGCAGCTTAGCTCGGCAGGCGCCTTACTCTGGAAACACCATATATTTT	CASSLARQAPYSGNTIYF
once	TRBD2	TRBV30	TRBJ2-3	TGTGCCTGGAGTGTACAAGCGGGGGGGCCGGATACGCAGTATTTT	CAWSVQAGGPDTQYF
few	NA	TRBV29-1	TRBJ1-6	TGCAGCGTTGAAATCAACGGAGGGGAGCGGACGGATAATTCACCCCTCCACTTT	CSVEINGGERTDNSPLHF
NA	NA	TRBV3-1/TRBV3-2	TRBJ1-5	TGTGCCAGCAGCCAAGGTGGGCAGGGGTCTCAGCCCCAGCATTTT	CASSQGGQGSQPQHF
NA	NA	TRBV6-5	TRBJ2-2	TGTGCCAGCAGTTACTCGATGTCAGACACCGGGGAGCTGTTTTTT	CASSYSMSDTGELFF
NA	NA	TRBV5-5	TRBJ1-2	TGTGCCAGCAGCACGTCGGACAGACCCTGGGGCTATGGCTACACCTTC	CASSTSDRPWGYGYTF
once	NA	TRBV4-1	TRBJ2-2	TGCGCCAGCAGCCGGGACATCTTTCTGAACACCGGGGAGCTGTTTTTT	CASSRDIFLNTGELFF
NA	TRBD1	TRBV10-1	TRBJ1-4	TGCGCCAGCAGGGTGGACAGGGGGCCCAGTCAGACTAATGAAAAACTGTTTTTT	CASRVDRGPSQTNEKLFF
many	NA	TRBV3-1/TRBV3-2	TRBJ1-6	TGTGCCAGCAGCTCAGCGGGGAATTCACCCCTCCACTTT	CASSSAGNSPLHF
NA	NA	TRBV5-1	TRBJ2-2	TGCGCCAGCAGCTTGGGTCGCGGTACGGGGGAGCTGTTTTTT	CASSLGRGTGELFF
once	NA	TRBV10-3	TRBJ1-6	TGTGCCATCTCGCGGGGATATGATTCACCCCTCCACTTT	CAISRGYDSPLHF
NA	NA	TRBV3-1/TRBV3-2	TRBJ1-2	TGTGCCAGCAGCCAGGGGGCTTTTGGAAAATATGGCTACACCTTC	CASSQGAFGKYGYTF
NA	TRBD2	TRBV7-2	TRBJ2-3	TGTGCCAGCAGCTTTAGCGGGGGGGCCGTAGATACGCAGTATTTT	CASSFSGGAVDTQYF
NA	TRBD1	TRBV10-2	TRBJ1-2	TGCGCCAGCAGTGAGTCCATGACAGGGGGAGGTGGCTACACCTTC	CASSESMTGGGGYTF
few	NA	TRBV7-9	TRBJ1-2	TGTGCCAGCAGCTTTTCTTCTGTTAACTATGGCTACACCTTC	CASSFSSVNYGYTF
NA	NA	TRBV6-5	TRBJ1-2	TGTGCCAGCAGTTACCCCGGTTGGGGCTACACCTTC	CASSYPGWGYTF
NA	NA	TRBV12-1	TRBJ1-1	TGTGCCAGCAGCTTTGTTCCGGACAAAAACACTGAAGCTTTCTTT	CASSFVPDKNTEAFF
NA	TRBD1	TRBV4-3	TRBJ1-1	TGCGCCAGCAGCCAAGGTACAGGGGCGAACACTGAAGCTTTCTTT	CASSQGTGANTEAFF